The clone carrying this T cell receptor (beta chain) was found once. These data originate in a study of PD-L1 blockade in urothelial cancer. Study-level information: When blood samples were assessed, the median T cell count was 141,255.

The CDR3 extends over 16 amino acids. V was pared by 4 bases and J by 5 bases, with 9 bases of the junction left unmatched. Germline-derived CDR1 and CDR2 are SGHAT and FQNNGV. Every PCR was spiked with synthetic TCR analog templates. TCRdb's copy holds only in-frame clones and misses some; the assay was immunoSEQ multiplex PCR. The sample holds 50,000 to 55,000 clones; about four fifths are singletons and the top ten take less than 1.5%. As for time point: pretreatment peripheral blood. Patient disease was locally advanced or metastatic urothelial carcinoma. Samples were collected from each patient before treatment and during treatment. Each patient gave between 1 and 8 of them in total.

The receptor's source is a man aged 45-60 years with urothelial cancer. Specimen: PBMCs, collected around atezolizumab (anti-PD-L1) treatment. The chain uses TRBV11-2 and TRBJ2-5; 11 bases are a match to TRBD2. The CDR3 bases are TGTGCCAGCAGCTCGACTAGCGGGGCGCCTTTGGAGACCCAGTACTTC. Protein product: CASSSTSGAPLETQYF.